This T cell receptor (beta chain) was retrieved from a study of cytomegalovirus exposure and HLA in healthy donors. The donors were part of the roughly 120-subject validation cohort, which stood apart from the approximately 700-subject first cohort. Method: immunoSEQ multiplex PCR; TCRdb's copy keeps in-frame clones and lacks some. The sample has roughly 90,000 clones; approximately 93% are singletons. CDR1 and CDR2 from the germline V gene are MNHNS and SASEGT. The CDR3 has 15 amino acids. This TCR was recovered from a woman in her thirties in good health and CMV-seropositive. Sequencing was carried out using PBMCs. The chain joins TRBV6-1 to TRBJ2-5; TRBD1 matches 8 bases. The DNA end favors TRBJ2-7, so the J call may be wrong. The chain's CDR3 is CASSDRQGNSYEQYF. CDR3 nucleotides: TGTGCCAGCAGTGACCGACAGGGGAACTCCTACGAGCAGTACTTC.